Below are 2 T cell receptor beta chains sequenced from a single sample in a study of blood T cell repertoires in COVID-19. Clones were read by immunoSEQ multiplex PCR, and TCRdb kept only the in-frame ones, dropping some. The table includes a few hundred thousand clones, approximately 91% detected once. The sample consisted of peripheral blood. The receptor source for this set is a young woman with COVID-19, enrolled during active disease.

The count of this clone is one. The chain links TRBV7-2 to TRBJ2-1; weak D call: TRBD1 (5 bases). The V and J ends lost 3 bases and 7 bases respectively, with 16 bases between them. The CDR3 has 15 residues. The germline CDR1 and CDR2 sequences are SGHTA and FQGNSA. CDR3 sequence: CASSFRGRVENEQFF. CDR3 coding DNA: TGTGCCAGCAGCTTCCGAGGCAGGGTGGAAAATGAGCAGTTCTTC.

The chain links TRBV6-5 to TRBJ2-2, with 8 bases matching TRBD1. After removal of 6 bases from V and 6 bases from J, the junction contained 9 bases not matched to a gene. Looked up from germline, CDR1 is MNHEY and CDR2 is SVGAGI. The CDR3 has 15 amino acids. In DNA, the CDR3 is TGTGCCAGCAGCATGGGACAGGCGGGGTCCGGGGAGCTGTTTTTT. Protein sequence: CASSMGQAGSGELFF.